Presented here are 16 T cell receptor beta chains from one specimen sequenced in a study of T-cell reconstitution after alpha-beta-depleted transplantation in children. Using unique molecular identifiers, the investigators prepared the TCRbeta library. TCRdb re-analysed the PCR reads in MiXCR, keeping a single row per CDR3 protein. The sample shows 350,000 to 450,000 distinct CDR3 sequences, around 21% of them seen only once. Source: PBMCs from the stem cell graft donor, taken from the stem cell graft. Source of these receptors: a human donor who donated a stem cell graft to a child with acute myeloid leukemia.

This clonotype was counted ten times or more. The rearrangement uses TRBV29-1 and TRBJ2-1; possible D gene TRBD2, 6 bases. In germline, CDR1 is SQVTM, CDR2 ANQGSEA. The CDR3 spans 11 residues. The CDR3 is CTRWWEDEQFF. CDR3 bases: TGCACCCGTTGGTGGGAGGATGAGCAGTTCTTC.

This clonotype showed up many times. J is TRBJ2-2 and V is TRBV29-1, with 7 bases aligning to TRBD1. Germline CDR1 reads SQVTM; CDR2 reads ANQGSEA. There are 11 residues in the CDR3. V lost 7 bases and J lost 6; bases outside the gene matches: 2. The CDR3 region has the DNA TGCAGCGCAACAGGGGCCGGGGAGCTGTTTTTT. The encoded protein is CSATGAGELFF.

V gene TRBV12-3 or TRBV12-4 combines with J gene TRBJ2-1, with 7 bases aligning to TRBD1. The CDR3 runs to 13 residues. With 5 bases clipped from V and 10 bases from J, the junction kept 8 bases outside the gene matches. The CDR3: CASSPTGLGEQFF. In nucleotides, the CDR3 is TGTGCCAGCAGTCCGACAGGGCTTGGCGAGCAGTTCTTC.

This clonotype has a handful of counts. V usage is TRBV24-1 and J usage is TRBJ1-1; D is uncertain. There are 11 residues in the CDR3. V lost 5 bases to trimming and J lost 7 bases, with 7 bases between them. Germline V gives CDR1 KGHDR, CDR2 SFDVKD. Here the CDR3 reads CATSGKGEAFF. The CDR3 DNA reads TGTGCCACCAGTGGCAAGGGTGAAGCTTTCTTT.

This clonotype was counted a single time. The genes are TRBV12-3 or TRBV12-4 and TRBJ2-1; unclear D gene. The CDR3 has 12 residues. Trimming left V 1 base short and J 12 bases short, with 10 bases between. DNA for the CDR3: TGTGCCAGCAGTTTAGAAGGCTTGACGCAGTTCTTC. Its protein is CASSLEGLTQFF.

This clonotype was detected a few times. In DNA form, the CDR3 reads TGTGCCAGCAGTGCCCCGAGGACTAGCGGGAACAATGAGCAGTTCTTC. Amino acids: CASSAPRTSGNNEQFF. The genes are TRBV28 and TRBJ2-1; TRBD2 matches 12 bases. The V gene's germline CDR1 is MDHEN and CDR2 SYDVKM. The CDR3 loop spans 16 amino acids. The V segment lost 5 bases and the J segment 5 bases; nucleotides outside the gene matches: 7. Supplemented by reference TRBV28 and TRBJ2-1, the full variable domain reads DVKVTQSSRYLVKRTGEKVFLECVQDMDHENMFWYRQDPGLGLRLIYFSYDVKMKEKGDIPEGYSVSREKKERFSLILESASTNQTSMYLCASSAPRTSGNNEQFFGPGTRLTVL.

In its sample, this clonotype was seen a few times. The chain joins TRBV29-1 to TRBJ1-3, with D tentatively TRBD1 (6 bases). This CDR3 contains 12 residues. V was trimmed by 6 bases and J by 7 bases, leaving 13 bases between them. Looked up from germline, CDR1 is SQVTM and CDR2 is ANQGSEA. The CDR3 loop is CSVRRGGNTIYF. CDR3 nucleotide sequence: TGCAGCGTACGCAGGGGAGGCAACACCATATATTTT.

This clonotype was seen more than once but under ten times. The rearrangement links TRBV5-1 to TRBJ2-1; 10 bases line up with TRBD2. There are 16 residues in the CDR3. V lost 0 bases and J lost 3; bases outside the gene matches: 3. Germline V lookup: CDR1 SGHRS, CDR2 YFSETQ. The CDR3 sequence: CASSLEPSGSYNEQFF. The CDR3 DNA follows: TGCGCCAGCAGCTTGGAACCTAGCGGGAGCTACAATGAGCAGTTCTTC.

The J gene is TRBJ2-1, the V gene TRBV20-1; D is unclear. Trimming cost V 3 bases and J 6 bases, with 6 bases left between them. The CDR3 has 11 residues. Germline values: CDR1 DFQATT, CDR2 SNEGSKA (reference sequence). As DNA, the CDR3 is TGCAGTGCTAGTGGGCCCAATGAGCAGTTCTTC. Translation gives CSASGPNEQFF.

The J gene is TRBJ1-6, the V gene TRBV15; D ambiguous. The CDR3 is made up of 17 amino acids. Deletions cut 0 bases from V and 6 bases from J, with 15 bases between. Germline assignment: CDR1 LNHNV and CDR2 YYDKDF (reference sequence). CDR3 sequence reads: CATSRDLEAATNSPLHF. CDR3 nucleotides: TGTGCCACCAGCAGAGATTTGGAGGCGGCTACTAATTCACCCCTCCACTTT.

This clonotype occurred a few times. CDR3 loop: CASSEVPSGRDYNEQFF. The DNA of the CDR3 is TGTGCCAGCAGTGAGGTTCCTAGCGGGAGGGACTACAATGAGCAGTTCTTC. The chain employs TRBV25-1 and TRBJ2-1, with 12 positions matching TRBD2. V gave up 3 bases and J gave up 3 bases; unmatched junction bases: 6. Germline lookup yields CDR1 MGHDK and CDR2 SYGVNS. The CDR3 loop spans 17 amino acids.

The genes are TRBV11-2 and TRBJ1-2; 7 bases align to TRBD1. This CDR3 is 14 amino acids long. Germline V gene data show CDR1 as SGHAT and CDR2 as FQNNGV. The trim removed 5 bases at V and 5 bases at J, leaving 8 bases unmatched. Written as DNA, the CDR3 is TGTGCCAGCAGCATTACGGGACAGATGTATGGCTACACCTTC. Translation gives CASSITGQMYGYTF. The full variable domain, in which reference TRBV11-2 and TRBJ1-2 provide the parts outside the CDR3, is EAGVAQSPRYKIIEKRQSVAFWCNPISGHATLYWYQQILGQGPKLLIQFQNNGVVDDSQLPKDRFSAERLKGVDSTLKIQPAKLEDSAVYLCASSITGQMYGYTFGSGTRLTVV.

This clonotype was seen repeatedly, ten times or more. This chain joins TRBV5-5 and TRBJ2-2; unclear D gene. The CDR3 sequence is 12 residues long. The germline CDR1 and CDR2 sequences are SGHKS and YYEKEE (reference sequence). Between the trimmed V and J ends, which lost 4 bases and 6 bases, there was a span of 7 bases. The CDR3 DNA is TGTGCCAGCAGCCAGAAGGCCGGGGAGCTGTTTTTT. It yields the protein CASSQKAGELFF. The whole variable domain, remainder taken from reference TRBV5-5 and TRBJ2-2, is DAGVTQSPTHLIKTRGQQVTLRCSPISGHKSVSWYQQVLGQGPQFIFQYYEKEERGRGNFPDRFSARQFPNYSSELNVNALLLGDSALYLCASSQKAGELFFGEGSRLTVL.

The chain couples TRBV12-3 or TRBV12-4 to TRBJ2-2; TRBD2 matches 16 bases. The CDR3 spans 16 residues. With V trimmed by 5 bases and J by 7 bases, 4 bases remained unmatched. The CDR3 DNA is TGTGCCAGCAGTCCCGGGACTAGCGGGAGGGACGGGGAGCTGTTTTTT. Translating it yields CASSPGTSGRDGELFF.

The V call is TRBV4-1, the J call TRBJ2-7; D may be TRBD2 (6 bases). V dropped 0 bases and J dropped 3 bases, with 12 bases sitting between them. The CDR3 sequence is 15 residues long. CDR1 and CDR2 (germline): MGHRA, YSYEKL. CDR3 loop: CASSQEGRRGYEQYF. The DNA of the CDR3 is TGCGCCAGCAGCCAAGAGGGCAGGCGGGGCTACGAGCAGTACTTC.

This sequence joins TRBV15 and TRBJ1-1; D uncertain. The V end was cut by 4 bases, the J end by 0 bases, with 6 bases between. The germline V gene encodes CDR1 LNHNV and CDR2 YYDKDF (reference sequence). The CDR3 sequence is 13 residues long. The CDR3 here is CATSTEMNTEAFF. The CDR3 coding sequence is TGTGCCACCAGCACAGAGATGAACACTGAAGCTTTCTTT.